This T cell receptor (beta chain) was captured by sequencing in a study of preoperative IRX-2 immunotherapy in early breast cancer. Treatment of the sample: preoperative locoregional IRX-2 cytokine immunotherapy. This phase Ib study tested locoregional IRX-2 cytokine immunotherapy given before surgery. Sequenced by immunoSEQ multiplex PCR; TCRdb stores in-frame clones only, minus some. The sample has fewer than 40,000 clones; 85% to 90% are singletons. The specimen comprised tumor tissue, sampled after IRX-2 immunotherapy. This TCR was sampled from a human donor with breast cancer.

The CDR3 DNA is TGTGCTAGTGGTTTGGTACTGGGAAACAGGGGCCAAGAGACCCAGTACTTC. It codes for CASGLVLGNRGQETQYF. The chain uses TRBV12-5 and TRBJ2-5; 7 nucleotides line up with TRBD1. Germline V gene data show CDR1 as LGHNT and CDR2 as FRNRAP. V was pared by 0 bases and J by 1 base, with 8 bases of the junction left unmatched. This CDR3 has 17 amino acids.